This passage covers 23 T cell receptor beta chains from one sample sequenced in a study of early T cells in non-severe SARS-CoV-2 infection. One entry per CDR3 protein, called by TCRdb with MiXCR from the 5' RACE reads. In the table there are more than 35,000 distinct CDR3 sequences, 5.5% to 7% of which are singletons. The material sequenced was whole blood. The source of these receptors is an adult who was a healthcare worker with PCR-confirmed SARS-CoV-2 infection or an uninfected control (not recorded which).

The chain combines TRBV30 with TRBJ2-2; D is uncertain. The germline V gene has CDR1 GTSNPN and CDR2 SVGIG (reference sequence). V was cut by 3 bases and J by 1 base, with 9 bases left in between. The length of the CDR3 is 14 residues. CDR3 residues: CAWRMSENTGELFF. CDR3 bases: TGTGCCTGGAGAATGTCCGAGAACACCGGGGAGCTGTTTTTT.

There are many counts of this clonotype. The chain's CDR3 is CASSDSRLEQFF. DNA for the CDR3: TGTGCCAGCAGTGACTCAAGGCTTGAGCAGTTCTTC. The chain is built from TRBV6-1 and TRBJ2-1; D not resolved. There are 12 residues in the CDR3. V lost 3 bases and J 9 bases, leaving 9 bases between the germline ends. The germline gives CDR1 MNHNS, CDR2 SASEGT.

This sequence joins TRBV3-1 and TRBJ1-1; D is undetermined. V was shortened by 1 base and J by 3 bases, with 9 bases between the two germline ends. The CDR3 has 14 amino acids. Germline values: CDR1 LGHDT, CDR2 YNNKEL (reference sequence). In DNA, the CDR3 is TGTGCCAGCAGCCAAGTTAGGAGTGACACTGAAGCTTTCTTT. Translating it yields CASSQVRSDTEAFF.

The sample holds a few counts of this clonotype. A much larger clonotype is one base distant, so this may be a read error. The chain carries TRBV12-3 or TRBV12-4 and TRBJ2-3, with 12 bases that match TRBD2. This CDR3 is 14 amino acids long. The CDR3 region is CVSSLAGGGDTQYF. DNA of the CDR3: TGTGTCAGCAGTCTAGCGGGAGGGGGAGATACGCAGTATTTT.

This clonotype was seen at least ten times. The CDR3 reads CASSLEAAGNEQYF. CDR3 bases: TGTGCCAGCAGCTTAGAGGCCGCGGGAAACGAGCAGTACTTC. The V gene is TRBV7-9, the J gene TRBJ2-7; a weak D match, TRBD2 (6 bases). The CDR3 is 14 residues long. CDR1 SEHNR and CDR2 FQNEAQ come from the germline V gene (reference sequence). Trimming took 1 base from V and 5 from J, leaving 12 bases between them.

The chain uses TRBV7-9 and TRBJ2-7; D remains unclear. Trimming cost V 6 bases and J 5 bases, with 8 bases left between them. This CDR3 has 11 amino acids. The germline gives CDR1 SEHNR, CDR2 FQNEAQ (reference sequence). The CDR3 loop is CASSPQDEQYF. CDR3 DNA sequence: TGTGCCAGCAGTCCCCAGGACGAGCAGTACTTC.

This clonotype has at least ten counts. The chain joins TRBV7-3 to TRBJ1-1; tentative D call: TRBD1 (5 bases). The CDR3 sequence is 14 residues long. Germline loops: CDR1 SGHTA, CDR2 FQGTGA. V lost 1 base, J lost 1 base, and 7 bases lay in between. The CDR3 sequence: CASSLMGPNTEAFF. Here the CDR3 DNA reads TGTGCCAGCAGCTTAATGGGGCCGAACACTGAAGCTTTCTTT.

This clonotype was counted between two and nine times. The chain joins TRBV29-1 to TRBJ2-1; no definite D call. V lost 3 bases and J 10 bases, leaving 10 bases between the germline ends. The CDR3 has 11 amino acids. Per the germline V gene, CDR1 is SQVTM and CDR2 is ANQGSEA. As DNA, the CDR3 is TGCAGCGTTGAGGGGTCGCGGGAGCAGTTCTTC. Its protein is CSVEGSREQFF.

This clonotype was counted ten times or more. The CDR3 reads CASSYDGYSNQPQHF. Written as DNA, the CDR3 is TGTGCCAGCAGTTACGACGGGTATAGCAATCAGCCCCAGCATTTT. This chain joins TRBV6-6 and TRBJ1-5; D not resolved. Trimming cost V 2 bases and J 0 bases, with 8 bases left between them. The CDR3 spans 15 residues. Germline CDR1 and CDR2: MNHNY and SVGAGI (reference sequence).

This clonotype was seen repeatedly, ten times or more. The chain joins TRBV4-1 to TRBJ1-2, with D uncertain. Germline V CDR1 and CDR2: MGHRA, YSYEKL. There are 14 residues in the CDR3. The V end lost 0 bases, the J end lost 5 bases, and 10 bases lay between the germline ends. CDR3 in amino acids: CASSQEAQLYGYTF. The CDR3 nucleotides are TGCGCCAGCAGCCAAGAAGCGCAGTTATATGGCTACACCTTC.

Only a few counts were recorded for this clonotype. CDR3 sequence reads: CASSCEGDTKNIQYF. The CDR3 DNA reads as TGTGCCAGCAGTTGCGAGGGGGATACCAAAAACATTCAGTACTTC. The V call is TRBV6-5, the J call TRBJ2-4; D perhaps matches TRBD1 (6 bases). V gave up 4 bases and J gave up 2 bases, with 12 bases separating them. This CDR3 region has 15 residues. Germline V gives CDR1 MNHEY, CDR2 SVGAGI.

The sample holds many counts of this clonotype. The rearrangement joins TRBV6-5 to TRBJ2-7; TRBD2 aligns across 9 bases. Germline V lookup: CDR1 MNHEY, CDR2 SVGAGI. V trimming: 4 bases; J trimming: 4 bases; junction bases outside the gene matches: 5. There are 14 residues in the CDR3. This CDR3 is CASSSLTSGYEQYF. The CDR3 region has the DNA TGTGCCAGCAGTTCCTTAACTAGCGGGTACGAGCAGTACTTC.

The chain combines TRBV10-3 with TRBJ1-6; D perhaps matches TRBD1 (5 bases). CDR1 and CDR2 (germline): ENHRY, SYGVKD. With 3 bases removed from V and 7 bases from J, the gap between germline ends came to 16 bases. The CDR3 has 16 residues. The CDR3: CAISDLGLGNNSPLHF. DNA for the CDR3: TGTGCCATCAGTGACCTGGGACTCGGAAACAATTCACCCCTCCACTTT.

The rearrangement joins TRBV27 to TRBJ1-5, with D hard to call. The germline CDR1 and CDR2 sequences are MNHEY and SMNVEV (reference sequence). V dropped 0 bases and J dropped 6 bases, with 9 bases sitting between them. The CDR3 contains 14 residues. The CDR3 is CASSLSGYGQPQHF. The CDR3 DNA sequence: TGTGCCAGCAGTTTATCCGGGTACGGTCAGCCCCAGCATTTT.

This clonotype has ten or more counts. This sequence joins TRBV12-3 or TRBV12-4 and TRBJ1-5; no clear D gene. This CDR3 is built from 13 residues. The ends were cut back, 8 bases at V and 6 bases at J, with 14 bases in the middle. CDR3 nucleotides: TGTGCCAGCTCACTCGAGGTAACTCAGCCCCAGCATTTT. Protein product: CASSLEVTQPQHF.

The V gene is TRBV2, the J gene TRBJ1-6, with 7 positions matching TRBD1. The CDR3 length is 15 residues. The ends lost 0 bases at V and 7 bases at J; junction bases unmatched: 3. Germline V gene sequence: CDR1 SNHLY, CDR2 FYNNEI. The CDR3 DNA sequence: TGTGCCAGCAGTGAAGCGTTGACAGGGAATTCACCCCTCCACTTT. It encodes CASSEALTGNSPLHF.

This clonotype was detected ten times or more. The chain uses TRBV29-1 and TRBJ2-7; D is unresolved. V was trimmed by 5 bases and J by 2 bases, leaving 10 bases between them. Germline V gives CDR1 SQVTM, CDR2 ANQGSEA. The CDR3 is 12 amino acids. CDR3 in amino acids: CSVLISTYEQYF. For the CDR3, the DNA is TGCAGCGTTCTCATCTCCACCTACGAGCAGTACTTC.

Ten or more counts support this clonotype. This chain connects TRBV5-4 to TRBJ2-3; 10 nucleotides match TRBD2. Germline V gene sequence: CDR1 SGHNT, CDR2 YYREEE (reference sequence). CDR3 length: 14 amino acids. With V trimmed by 2 bases and J by 4 bases, 1 base remained unmatched. The CDR3 DNA reads TGTGCCAGCAGCTTAGCGGGAGGGCCAGATACGCAGTATTTT. This encodes CASSLAGGPDTQYF.

This clonotype was detected many times. The V and J genes are TRBV4-2 and TRBJ1-5, with D perhaps TRBD1 (6 bases). The germline V gene encodes CDR1 LGHNA and CDR2 YNFKEQ. Deletions cut 1 base from V and 3 bases from J, with 10 bases between. The CDR3 has 15 amino acids. CDR3 loop: CASSQVDSNNQPQHF. In DNA form, the CDR3 reads TGTGCCAGCAGCCAAGTGGACAGCAACAATCAGCCCCAGCATTTT.

This clonotype is medium-sized (0.01 to 0.1%). The chain combines TRBV3-1 with TRBJ2-1; 9 bases line up with TRBD2. The V gene end was trimmed by 1 base and the J gene end by 13 bases; junction bases not matched to a gene: 11. CDR1 is LGHDT, CDR2 YNNKEL, per germline (reference sequence). CDR3 length: 15 amino acids. As DNA, the CDR3 is TGTGCCAGCAGCCAAGTTGCTAGCGGGATGATGGCTCAGTTCTTC. Translated: CASSQVASGMMAQFF.

A note on this clonotype: This clone may be a read error of a much larger clone one base away. The chain employs TRBV9 and TRBJ2-7, with unresolved D. The CDR3 contains 13 residues. Germline V gene data show CDR1 as SGDLS and CDR2 as YYNGEE. CDR3 loop: CANSVGPSYEQYF. In nucleotides, the CDR3 is TGTGCCAACAGCGTAGGGCCCTCCTACGAGCAGTACTTC.

This clonotype was counted ten times or more. This chain uses TRBV12-3 or TRBV12-4 with TRBJ2-1, with D possibly being TRBD2 (6 bases). V lost 2 bases and J 7 bases, leaving 9 bases between the germline ends. The CDR3 covers 13 residues. The DNA of the CDR3 is TGTGCCAGCAGTTTATACGGGAGTAATGAGCAGTTCTTC. Residues: CASSLYGSNEQFF.

This clonotype was counted ten times or more. The chain couples TRBV7-2 to TRBJ2-3; D possibly corresponds to TRBD2 (5 bases). The CDR3 totals 15 residues. Germline-derived CDR1 and CDR2 are SGHTA and FQGNSA. Trimming stripped 2 bases from V and 1 base from J, with 10 bases between. This CDR3 is CASSLSGIRTDTQYF. Written as DNA, the CDR3 is TGTGCCAGCAGCTTATCCGGGATTCGCACAGATACGCAGTATTTT.